The 9 T cell receptor beta chains below all came from one sample that was sequenced in a study of human T cells and chemical hapten exposure. Sample time point: patch test 1, 2 weeks after DPC sensitization. Treatment specified: therapeutic diphenylcyclopropenone sensitization with weekly scalp DPC. From the RACE reads, TCRdb called clonotypes with MiXCR, one entry per CDR3 protein. In the table there are under 450,000 distinct CDR3 sequences, around 5% of which are singletons. Source: whole blood, taken in connection with sensitization to the hapten diphenylcyclopropenone (DPC). Receptors were obtained from a woman aged 45-65 years with alopecia areata. Some clones in this sample may be carry-over from other donors' samples.

DNA for the CDR3: TGTGCCAGCAGTTACTCGGTGGGTCTAGGACACTCTCGGCAGTACTTC. Translation: CASSYSVGLGHSRQYF. V is TRBV6-2 or TRBV6-3 and J is TRBJ2-7; the D gene is possibly TRBD1 (5 bases). Looked up from germline, CDR1 is MNHEY and CDR2 is SVGEGT. Trimming shortened V by 0 bases and J by 9 bases, and 21 bases separated the two germline ends. The CDR3 is 16 residues long.

This clonotype was observed at least ten times. V is TRBV7-8 and J is TRBJ1-1, with TRBD1 matching over 7 bases. CDR3 size: 14 residues. Germline V gene data show CDR1 as SGHVS and CDR2 as FQNEAQ. V was pared by 5 bases and J by 7 bases, with 10 bases of the junction left unmatched. CDR3 DNA: TGTGCCAGCAGCCCCCGGGACAGCAGTATTGAAGCTTTCTTT. Protein product: CASSPRDSSIEAFF.

This clonotype was observed many times. The rearrangement uses TRBV27 and TRBJ2-7; D is unresolved. The germline gives CDR1 MNHEY, CDR2 SMNVEV (reference sequence). Trimming shortened V by 5 bases and J by 2 bases, and 10 bases separated the two germline ends. The CDR3 consists of 13 residues. CDR3 region: CASSPGSAYEQYF. CDR3 DNA sequence: TGTGCCAGCAGTCCCGGGTCCGCCTACGAGCAGTACTTC.

This clonotype was counted at least ten times. V usage is TRBV7-9 and J usage is TRBJ1-5, with unresolved D. The germline V gene has CDR1 SEHNR and CDR2 FQNEAQ (reference sequence). The CDR3 sequence is 14 residues long. V shed 3 bases and J shed 1 base, with 7 bases lying between them. The CDR3 loop reads CASSFPQSNQPQHF. The CDR3 coding sequence is TGTGCCAGCAGCTTTCCCCAGAGCAATCAGCCCCAGCATTTT.

In its sample, this clonotype was seen a few times. The CDR3, as DNA: TGTGCCAGCAGTTTCGCGGGGACTTCACCCCTCCACTTT. It translates to CASSFAGTSPLHF. V usage is TRBV27 and J usage is TRBJ1-6; D is perhaps TRBD1 (5 bases). In germline, CDR1 is MNHEY, CDR2 SMNVEV (reference sequence). The CDR3 contains 13 residues. V lost 3 bases to trimming and J lost 9 bases, with 9 bases between them.

This clonotype was counted only a few times. The chain has TRBV12-3 or TRBV12-4 and TRBJ2-1; D not resolved. The CDR3 consists of 16 residues. The germline V and J ends were trimmed by 2 bases and 0 bases, with 11 bases remaining between them. The DNA of the CDR3 is TGTGCCAGCAGTTTATGGTTAAGAAGCTCCTACAATGAGCAGTTCTTC. Encoded protein: CASSLWLRSSYNEQFF.

There are a few counts of this clonotype. The V gene is TRBV21-1, the J gene TRBJ2-5; TRBD1 is the table's D call, not checked against the DNA. TRBV21-1 is a pseudogene segment. CDR3 length: 13 residues. In DNA form, the CDR3 reads TGTGCCAGCAGCCAGAGGGGGAGAGAGACCCAGTACTTC. Encoded protein: CASSQRGRETQYF.

The genes are TRBV6-6 and TRBJ1-1, with TRBD1 matching over 7 bases. The CDR3 loop spans 14 amino acids. In germline, CDR1 is MNHNY, CDR2 SVGAGI (reference sequence). The junction had 5 bases not matched to a gene; V was cut back by 7 bases and J by 0 bases. CDR3 protein: CASILGQLNTEAFF. In DNA, the CDR3 is TGTGCCAGCATCCTGGGACAGCTGAACACTGAAGCTTTCTTT.

This clonotype was found many times. The CDR3 loop is CASSASPGANVLTF. The CDR3 DNA follows: TGCGCCAGCAGCGCATCGCCTGGGGCCAACGTCCTGACTTTC. The chain has TRBV5-1 and TRBJ2-6; D gene unclear. Trimming cost V 4 bases and J 2 bases, with 7 bases left between them. The CDR3 extends over 14 amino acids. Germline V lookup: CDR1 SGHRS, CDR2 YFSETQ. Complete variable domain (other parts from reference TRBV5-1 and TRBJ2-6): KAGVTQTPRYLIKTRGQQVTLSCSPISGHRSVSWYQQTPGQGLQFLFEYFSETQRNKGNFPGRFSGRQFSNSRSEMNVSTLELGDSALYLCASSASPGANVLTFGAGSRLTVL.